This paragraph reports one TCR beta chain. Original processing methods: Amplification of reference gene primers provided the estimated nucleated cell counts. Sequenced by immunoSEQ multiplex PCR; TCRdb stores in-frame clones only, minus some. The V and J calls and the clone size are those of that table, but D and trimming were determined from the DNA. The data hold under 200,000 clones, with approximately 87% observed a single time. Trimming took off 0 bases at V and 2 bases at J, with 15 bases between the two ends. CDR3 length equals 17 residues. Germline-derived CDR1 and CDR2 are LGHNA and YNFKEQ. This sample is drawn from a study of blood T cell repertoires in COVID-19. Study information: Samples taken during acute and convalescent COVID-19 were collected in the United States, Italy and Spain. Nucleic acid was either cDNA or gDNA, and it came from T cells, B-cell-depleted T cells, or PBMCs.

The chain uses TRBV4-2 and TRBJ2-3, with D maybe TRBD2 (6 bases). This TCR was sampled from a man younger than 35 with active or convalescent COVID-19. The sequenced sample consisted of peripheral blood. The CDR3 sequence: CASSQDLASELTDTQYF. The CDR3 region has the DNA TGTGCCAGCAGCCAAGATCTTGCTAGCGAGCTCACAGATACGCAGTATTTT.